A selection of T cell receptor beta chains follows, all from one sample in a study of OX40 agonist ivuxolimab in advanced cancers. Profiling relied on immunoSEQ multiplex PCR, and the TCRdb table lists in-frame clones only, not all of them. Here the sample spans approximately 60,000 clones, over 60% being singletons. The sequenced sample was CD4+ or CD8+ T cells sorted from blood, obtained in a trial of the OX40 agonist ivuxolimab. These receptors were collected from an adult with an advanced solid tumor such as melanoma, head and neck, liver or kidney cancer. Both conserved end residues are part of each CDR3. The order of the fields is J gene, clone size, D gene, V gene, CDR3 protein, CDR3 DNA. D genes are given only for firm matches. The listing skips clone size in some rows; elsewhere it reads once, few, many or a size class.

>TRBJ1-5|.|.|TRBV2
CASSYREGNQPQHF
TGTGCCAGCAGCTACAGGGAAGGCAATCAGCCCCAGCATTTT
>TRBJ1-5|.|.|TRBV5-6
CASSLRGQPQHF
TGTGCCAGCAGCTTGAGGGGTCAGCCCCAGCATTTT
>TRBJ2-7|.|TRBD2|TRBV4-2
CASSQDMVSSGTGEQYF
TGTGCCAGCAGCCAAGATATGGTGTCTAGCGGGACTGGCGAGCAGTACTTC
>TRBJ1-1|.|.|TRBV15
CATSPRLSKDTEAFF
TGTGCCACCAGCCCGCGACTGAGCAAGGACACTGAAGCTTTCTTT
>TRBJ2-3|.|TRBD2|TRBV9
CASSVSGGGTDTQYF
TGTGCCAGCAGCGTTAGCGGGGGGGGCACAGATACGCAGTATTTT
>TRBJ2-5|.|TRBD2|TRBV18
CASSPRKSGGAETQYF
TGTGCCAGCTCACCGAGGAAAAGCGGGGGGGCGGAGACCCAGTACTTC
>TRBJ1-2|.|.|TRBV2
CASSGYGGGYTF
TGTGCCAGCAGTGGGTATGGGGGTGGCTACACCTTC
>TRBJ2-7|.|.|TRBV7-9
CASSLIKTGVHEQYF
TGTGCCAGCAGCTTAATAAAAACGGGGGTCCACGAGCAGTACTTC
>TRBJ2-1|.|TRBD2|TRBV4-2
CASSPSSGATYNEQFF
TGTGCCAGCAGCCCCTCTAGCGGGGCAACCTACAATGAGCAGTTCTTC
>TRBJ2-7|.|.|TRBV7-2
CASSLERQYEQYF
TGTGCCAGCAGCTTAGAAAGGCAGTACGAGCAGTACTTC
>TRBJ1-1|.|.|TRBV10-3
CASRFELNTEAFF
TGTGCCAGCAGGTTCGAATTGAACACTGAAGCTTTCTTT
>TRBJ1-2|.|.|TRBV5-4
CASRGAHGYTF
TGTGCCAGCAGAGGGGCGCATGGCTACACCTTC
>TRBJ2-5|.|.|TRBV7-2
CASSRQGGFEGTQYF
TGTGCCAGCAGCCGTCAGGGGGGTTTCGAGGGGACCCAGTACTTC
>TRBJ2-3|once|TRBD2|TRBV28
CASSQSTSGTDTQYF
TGTGCCAGCAGTCAATCGACTAGCGGCACAGATACGCAGTATTTT
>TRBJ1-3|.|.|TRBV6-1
CASSETGQIGNTIYF
TGTGCCAGCAGTGAAACCGGGCAGATTGGAAACACCATATATTTT
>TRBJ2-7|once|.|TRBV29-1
CSVEVVAGFEQYF
TGCAGCGTTGAAGTAGTTGCCGGGTTCGAGCAGTACTTC
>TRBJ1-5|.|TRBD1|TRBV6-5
CASSLGGTGGDQPQHF
TGTGCCAGCAGTTTGGGAGGGACAGGGGGGGATCAGCCCCAGCATTTT
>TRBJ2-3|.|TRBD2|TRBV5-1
CASSPQTSGRQDTQYF
TGCGCCAGCAGCCCCCAGACTAGCGGGAGGCAAGATACGCAGTATTTT
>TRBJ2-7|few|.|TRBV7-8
CASSLVGGPYEQYF
TGTGCCAGCAGCTTAGTGGGGGGACCCTACGAGCAGTACTTC
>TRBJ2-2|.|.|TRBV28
CASSSGTRATGELFF
TGTGCCAGCAGTTCCGGGACACGGGCAACCGGGGAGCTGTTTTTT
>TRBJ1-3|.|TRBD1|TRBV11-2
CASSLAGTGGNTIYF
TGTGCCAGCAGCTTAGCAGGGACAGGTGGAAACACCATATATTTT
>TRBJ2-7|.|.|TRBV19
CASSSSGLSPYEQYF
TGTGCCAGTAGTTCAAGCGGATTATCCCCCTACGAGCAGTACTTC
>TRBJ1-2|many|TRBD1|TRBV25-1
CASTSGTDYGYTF
TGTGCCAGCACCTCCGGGACAGACTATGGCTACACCTTC
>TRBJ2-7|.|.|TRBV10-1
CASSEVGSGSYEQYF
TGCGCCAGCAGTGAGGTTGGGTCCGGCTCCTACGAGCAGTACTTC
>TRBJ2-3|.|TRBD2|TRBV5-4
CASSILSGRASDTQYF
TGTGCCAGCAGCATCCTTAGCGGGAGGGCATCAGATACGCAGTATTTT
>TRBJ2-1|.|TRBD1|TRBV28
CASRPGQAGYNEQFF
TGTGCCAGCAGACCCGGACAGGCGGGCTACAATGAGCAGTTCTTC
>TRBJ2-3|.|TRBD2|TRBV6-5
CASSLAGGQYF
TGTGCCAGCAGCCTAGCGGGGGGGCAGTATTTT
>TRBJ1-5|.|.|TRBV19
CASTRTGPSRYSNQPQHF
TGTGCCAGTACCCGAACCGGGCCCAGTCGTTATAGCAATCAGCCCCAGCATTTT
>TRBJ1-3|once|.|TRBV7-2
CASSLALGLNTIYF
TGTGCCAGCAGCTTAGCGTTGGGGTTAAACACCATATATTTT
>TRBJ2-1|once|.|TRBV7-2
CASSLGVNEQFF
TGTGCCAGCAGCTTAGGCGTCAATGAGCAGTTCTTC
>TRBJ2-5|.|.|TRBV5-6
CASSLVETYGETQYF
TGTGCCAGCAGCTTAGTTGAGACATATGGGGAGACCCAGTACTTC